This TCR beta chain was recorded in a study of T cell responses to AZD1222 COVID-19 vaccine. Produced via immunoSEQ multiplex PCR; TCRdb's table is partial and in-frame only. This table holds fewer than 130,000 clones, 85% to 95% found once. General study results and limits: Donors, mostly white British, included more females; clonal diversity was possibly underestimated.

CDR3 length: 15 amino acids. V trimming: 3 bases; J trimming: 7 bases; junction bases outside the gene matches: 11. Germline V gene sequence: CDR1 SGHTA, CDR2 FQGNSA. As to this clone: Its antigen remains unknown.

This material consisted of peripheral blood, taken on day 0 of AZD1222 vaccination. This TCR came from an adult in good health. The chain joins TRBV7-2 to TRBJ2-5; 7 bases are shared with TRBD1. CDR3 in DNA: TGTGCCAGCAGCTTCGCCGGGACAGCACCGGGGACCCAGTACTTC. Protein sequence: CASSFAGTAPGTQYF.